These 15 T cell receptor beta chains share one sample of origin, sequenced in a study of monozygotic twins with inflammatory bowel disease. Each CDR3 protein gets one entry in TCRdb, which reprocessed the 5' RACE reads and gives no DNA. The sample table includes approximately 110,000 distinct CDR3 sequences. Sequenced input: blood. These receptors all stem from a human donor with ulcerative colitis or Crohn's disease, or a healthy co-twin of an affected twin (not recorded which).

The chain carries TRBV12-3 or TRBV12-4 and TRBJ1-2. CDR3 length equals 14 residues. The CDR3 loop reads CASSPNRAYYGYTF.

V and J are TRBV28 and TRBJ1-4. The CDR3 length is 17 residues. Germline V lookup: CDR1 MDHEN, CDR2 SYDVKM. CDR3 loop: CASSLAGWIQTNEKLFF. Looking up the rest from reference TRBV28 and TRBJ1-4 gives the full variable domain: DVKVTQSSRYLVKRTGEKVFLECVQDMDHENMFWYRQDPGLGLRLIYFSYDVKMKEKGDIPEGYSVSREKKERFSLILESASTNQTSMYLCASSLAGWIQTNEKLFFGSGTQLSVL.

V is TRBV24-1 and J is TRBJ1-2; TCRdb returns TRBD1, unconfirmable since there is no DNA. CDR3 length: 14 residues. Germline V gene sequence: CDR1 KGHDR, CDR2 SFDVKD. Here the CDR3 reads CATSEPDSFYGYTF.

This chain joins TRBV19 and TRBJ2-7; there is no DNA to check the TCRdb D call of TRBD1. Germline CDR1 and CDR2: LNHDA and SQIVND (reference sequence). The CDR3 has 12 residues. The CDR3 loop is CASEDRFYEQYF.

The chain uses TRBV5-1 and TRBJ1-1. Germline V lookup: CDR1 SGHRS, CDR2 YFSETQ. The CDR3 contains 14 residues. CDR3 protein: CASSLGAGIAEAFF.

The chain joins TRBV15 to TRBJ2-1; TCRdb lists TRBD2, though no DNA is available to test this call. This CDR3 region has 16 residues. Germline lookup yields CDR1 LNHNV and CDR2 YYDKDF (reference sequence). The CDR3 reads CATSRDGLAGADEQFF.

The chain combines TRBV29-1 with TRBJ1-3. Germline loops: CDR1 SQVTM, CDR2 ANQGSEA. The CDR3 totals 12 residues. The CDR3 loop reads CSVGVSGNTIYF.

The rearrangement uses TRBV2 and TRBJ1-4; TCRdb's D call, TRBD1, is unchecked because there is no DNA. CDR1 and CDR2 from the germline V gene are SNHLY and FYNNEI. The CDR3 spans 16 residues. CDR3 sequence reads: CATINPNRGLNEKLFF.

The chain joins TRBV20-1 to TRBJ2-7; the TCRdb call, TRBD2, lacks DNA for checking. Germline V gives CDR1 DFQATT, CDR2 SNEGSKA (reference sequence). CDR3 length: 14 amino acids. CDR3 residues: CSALNREGPGEQYF.

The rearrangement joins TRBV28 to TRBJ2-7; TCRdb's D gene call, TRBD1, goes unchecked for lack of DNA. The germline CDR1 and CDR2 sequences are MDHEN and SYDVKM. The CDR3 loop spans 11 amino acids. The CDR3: CASLGVYEQYF.

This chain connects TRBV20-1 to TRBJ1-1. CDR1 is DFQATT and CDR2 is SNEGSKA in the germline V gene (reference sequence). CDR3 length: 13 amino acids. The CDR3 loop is CSARPLRGQQAFF.

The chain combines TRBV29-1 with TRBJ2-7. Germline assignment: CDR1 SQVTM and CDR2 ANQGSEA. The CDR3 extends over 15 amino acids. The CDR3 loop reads CSVEVGSLSSYEQYF.

The CDR3 spells CSAREKGTGNTEAFF. The rearrangement links TRBV20-1 to TRBJ1-1; the D gene TCRdb calls, TRBD1, cannot be checked with no DNA. The germline V gene encodes CDR1 DFQATT and CDR2 SNEGSKA (reference sequence). This CDR3 region has 15 residues.

CDR3 sequence: CASSPTSYEQYF. The genes are TRBV12-3 or TRBV12-4 and TRBJ2-7. The CDR3 sequence is 12 residues long.

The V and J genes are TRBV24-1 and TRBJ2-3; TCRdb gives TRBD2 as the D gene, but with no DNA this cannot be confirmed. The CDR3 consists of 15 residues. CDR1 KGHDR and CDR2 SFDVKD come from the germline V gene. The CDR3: CATSSLAGVGDTQYF.